This passage covers 22 T cell receptor beta chains from one sample sequenced in a study of T cells in localized non-small cell lung cancer. TCRdb keeps only in-frame clones here, not all; method: immunoSEQ multiplex PCR. The table has around 1,200 clones, less than 25% seen once. Sequenced here: normal lung tissue next to the tumor, sampled before any cancer treatment. The receptor set was obtained from a male donor aged 60 or older with stage III lung adenocarcinoma.

This clone was detected only a few times. This sequence joins TRBV11-3 and TRBJ2-7; 7 nucleotides agree with TRBD1. The V gene's germline CDR1 is SGHNT and CDR2 YENEEA. The CDR3 covers 16 residues. With 5 bases clipped from V and 1 base from J, the junction kept 11 bases outside the gene matches. Here the CDR3 DNA reads TGTGCCAGCAGCCCCCCCCGGGACAGAGTTTCCTACGAGCAGTACTTC. Translated: CASSPPRDRVSYEQYF.

This clone counts as medium-sized. The chain is built from TRBV11-3 and TRBJ2-2; TRBD2 agrees at 10 bases. Trimming at V came to 3 bases and at J to 6 bases, leaving 7 bases not matched to a gene. CDR3 length equals 16 residues. Per germline, CDR1 SGHNT and CDR2 YENEEA. For the CDR3, the DNA is TGTGCCAGCAGCTTGGGGACTAGCGTTGCCGCCGGGGAGCTGTTTTTT. The encoded protein is CASSLGTSVAAGELFF.

CDR3 nucleotides: TGCAGCGCCAGGGAAAGGGTCTCGGAAGGAAACACCATATATTTT. Translating it yields CSARERVSEGNTIYF. This chain joins TRBV29-1 and TRBJ1-3; a possible D gene is TRBD1 (5 bases). This CDR3 spans 15 amino acids. V gave up 7 bases and J gave up 4 bases, with 20 bases separating them. Germline V gene data show CDR1 as SQVTM and CDR2 as ANQGSEA.

This clone turned up a few times. The rearrangement links TRBV30 to TRBJ1-1; the D is unclear. Trimming removed 4 bases from V and 3 bases from J, with 12 bases in between. Germline loops: CDR1 GTSNPN, CDR2 SVGIG (reference sequence). This CDR3 region has 13 residues. DNA of the CDR3: TGTGCCTGGACAGCCTCTGCTTACACTGAAGCTTTCTTT. Encoded protein: CAWTASAYTEAFF.

This clone turned up a few times. The gene calls are TRBV30 and TRBJ1-2, with 7 bases lining up with TRBD1. Trimming at V came to 4 bases and at J to 8 bases, leaving 13 bases not matched to a gene. The germline V gene has CDR1 GTSNPN and CDR2 SVGIG (reference sequence). The CDR3 sequence is 14 residues long. In DNA form, the CDR3 reads TGTGCCTGGACCGGAGGAGGGGGCGCGAGGGGCTACACCTTC. This gives the protein CAWTGGGGARGYTF.

This clone was found a few times. The CDR3 coding sequence is TGTGCCACCAGCAGAGATCAGCCTCTGGGAGATACGCAGTATTTT. Protein product: CATSRDQPLGDTQYF. The chain carries TRBV15 and TRBJ2-3; D ambiguous. This CDR3 comprises 15 residues. In germline, CDR1 is LNHNV, CDR2 YYDKDF (reference sequence). The V end lost 0 bases, the J end lost 5 bases, and 12 bases lay between the germline ends.

The CDR3 bases are TGTGCCAGCAGTCCACAGGGGACCGGGGAGCTGTTTTTT. Translating it yields CASSPQGTGELFF. This chain uses TRBV6-8 with TRBJ2-2, with TRBD1 identical over 7 bases. CDR1 is MNHGY and CDR2 is SAAAGT in the germline V gene. J was trimmed by 5 bases and V by 5 bases; bases with no gene match: 2. This CDR3 has 13 amino acids.

The V call is TRBV9, the J call TRBJ2-6; D is uncertain. Germline loops: CDR1 SGDLS, CDR2 YYNGEE. Trimming left V 0 bases short and J 0 bases short, with 10 bases between. CDR3 size: 17 residues. CDR3 residues: CASSVAGPPSGANVLTF. Written as DNA, the CDR3 is TGTGCCAGCAGCGTAGCGGGCCCCCCCTCTGGGGCCAACGTCCTGACTTTC.

The chain combines TRBV19 with TRBJ2-6; TRBD1 agrees at 10 bases. This CDR3 comprises 17 residues. Germline values: CDR1 LNHDA, CDR2 SQIVND (reference sequence). The V and J ends lost 9 bases and 2 bases, in that order; junction bases with no gene match: 10. The CDR3 spells CASHPGTGDPGANVLTF. The CDR3 DNA follows: TGTGCCAGCCACCCCGGGACAGGGGACCCTGGGGCCAACGTCCTGACTTTC.

The chain links TRBV6-8 to TRBJ2-7; D call uncertain. The CDR3 extends over 14 amino acids. Germline CDR1 is MNHGY and CDR2 is SAAAGT. With 3 bases removed from V and 3 bases from J, the gap between germline ends came to 12 bases. The CDR3 sequence is CASSYRAVIYEQYF. As DNA, the CDR3 is TGTGCCAGCAGTTATAGGGCAGTGATCTACGAGCAGTACTTC.

Judged by abundance, this clone is large. The chain has TRBV6-8 and TRBJ1-1; D is ambiguous. Germline CDR1 reads MNHGY; CDR2 reads SAAAGT. V lost 7 bases and J lost 1, with 10 bases in between. This CDR3 spans 13 amino acids. The CDR3 sequence is CASTAESNTEAFF. Here the CDR3 DNA reads TGTGCCAGCACAGCCGAATCGAACACTGAAGCTTTCTTT.

This clone was found a few times. The V call is TRBV9, the J call TRBJ2-2; TRBD1 matches 7 bases. Looked up from germline, CDR1 is SGDLS and CDR2 is YYNGEE. This CDR3 contains 14 residues. The junction had 6 bases not matched to a gene; V was cut back by 5 bases and J by 5 bases. The chain's CDR3 is CASSVGTVTGELFF. CDR3 sequence (DNA): TGTGCCAGCAGTGTGGGGACAGTTACCGGGGAGCTGTTTTTT.

The chain carries TRBV10-2 and TRBJ2-7; TRBD1 aligns across 8 bases. With 0 bases clipped from V and 5 bases from J, the junction kept 9 bases outside the gene matches. The CDR3 runs 16 residues. Looked up from germline, CDR1 is WSHSY and CDR2 is SAAADI. The DNA for the CDR3 is TGCGCCAGCAGTGAGTCCTCAGGGGGCGCATATAACGAGCAGTACTTC. Translated: CASSESSGGAYNEQYF.

This clone appeared a few times. The chain carries TRBV19 and TRBJ1-1, with 9 bases identical to TRBD1. The CDR3 totals 15 residues. V shed 5 bases and J 4 bases; nucleotides not matched to a gene: 8. Germline CDR1 and CDR2: LNHDA and SQIVND (reference sequence). The CDR3 spells CASSGGTGRVTEAFF. The DNA of the CDR3 is TGTGCCAGTAGTGGGGGGACAGGGAGGGTCACTGAAGCTTTCTTT.

The V and J genes are TRBV6-8 and TRBJ1-1; the D gene is possibly TRBD1 (6 bases). CDR3 length: 13 residues. The germline CDR1 and CDR2 sequences are MNHGY and SAAAGT. V was cut by 8 bases and J by 2 bases, with 12 bases left in between. The CDR3 DNA follows: TGTGCCAGCGGTCGGACAGTTAACACTGAAGCTTTCTTT. Translated: CASGRTVNTEAFF.

This clone is deemed large (0.1 to 1%). The chain joins TRBV28 to TRBJ2-1; TRBD1 matches 8 bases. The CDR3 is 16 amino acids. CDR1 and CDR2 (germline): MDHEN, SYDVKM. With 5 bases clipped from V and 4 bases from J, the junction kept 10 bases outside the gene matches. The CDR3 DNA is TGTGCCAGCAGTGGAACCGGGACAGGACCTTACAATGAGCAGTTCTTC. It is translated as CASSGTGTGPYNEQFF. Filled out from reference TRBV28 and TRBJ2-1, the complete variable domain reads DVKVTQSSRYLVKRTGEKVFLECVQDMDHENMFWYRQDPGLGLRLIYFSYDVKMKEKGDIPEGYSVSREKKERFSLILESASTNQTSMYLCASSGTGTGPYNEQFFGPGTRLTVL.

The rearrangement joins TRBV10-2 to TRBJ2-7; 9 bases match TRBD1. In germline, CDR1 is WSHSY, CDR2 SAAADI. Trimming cost V 6 bases and J 5 bases; bases outside gene matches: 8. The CDR3 is 14 residues long. The CDR3 region is CASRKPGQGHEQYF. The CDR3 DNA reads as TGCGCCAGCAGAAAGCCGGGACAGGGTCACGAGCAGTACTTC.

There are a few counts of this clone. Other DNA sequences in the same sample also yield this CDR3. This chain connects TRBV11-3 to TRBJ2-7, with 7 bases that match TRBD1. Trimming at V came to 1 base and at J to 2 bases, leaving 2 bases not matched to a gene. Germline CDR1 SGHNT, CDR2 YENEEA. The CDR3 contains 14 residues. CDR3: CASSLGGGTYEQYF. CDR3 nucleotides: TGTGCCAGCAGCTTAGGAGGGGGCACCTACGAGCAGTACTTC.

CDR3 DNA sequence: TGCGCCAGCAGTGAAGGGGCGAGGCAGCCCCAGCATTTT. Translating it yields CASSEGARQPQHF. The J gene is TRBJ1-5, the V gene TRBV10-2, with D possibly being TRBD1 (5 bases). Germline assignment: CDR1 WSHSY and CDR2 SAAADI. CDR3 length equals 13 residues. Trimming pared 3 bases from V and 7 bases from J, leaving 10 bases between.

This clone was counted only a few times. This sequence joins TRBV29-1 and TRBJ2-1; D not certain. V was trimmed by 7 bases and J by 4 bases, leaving 14 bases between them. Germline CDR1 and CDR2: SQVTM and ANQGSEA. The CDR3 spans 13 residues. The CDR3 DNA follows: TGCAGCGCCCGGGCCGATACATACAATGAGCAGTTCTTC. Encoded protein: CSARADTYNEQFF.

J is TRBJ1-1 and V is TRBV19; 10 bases align to TRBD1. The V segment lost 6 bases and the J segment 4 bases; nucleotides outside the gene matches: 5. Germline lookup yields CDR1 LNHDA and CDR2 SQIVND (reference sequence). The length of the CDR3 is 14 residues. The CDR3 DNA reads as TGTGCCAGTAGCCCGGGACAGGGGAGCACTGAAGCTTTCTTT. This encodes CASSPGQGSTEAFF.

J is TRBJ1-1 and V is TRBV6-8; weak D call: TRBD1 (5 bases). V shed 7 bases and J shed 1 base, with 13 bases lying between them. Germline CDR1 reads MNHGY; CDR2 reads SAAAGT. The CDR3 consists of 14 residues. In DNA form, the CDR3 reads TGTGCCAGCATCAGGGACCAGACGAACACTGAAGCTTTCTTT. Its protein product is CASIRDQTNTEAFF.